These 28 T cell receptor beta chains share one sample of origin, sequenced in a study of T cell responses to AZD1222 COVID-19 vaccine. Sequencing was performed with immunoSEQ multiplex PCR; in TCRdb, only in-frame clones are kept and a portion is missing. Counted here are about 80,000 clones, approximately 85% occurring once; the ten biggest clones make up about 9.4%. The sample was peripheral blood, taken 28 days after the second AZD1222 dose. The receptor source for this set is an adult who received the AZD1222 COVID-19 vaccine.

This clone was picked up one time. The chain links TRBV7-8 to TRBJ2-2, with 8 bases identical to TRBD2. Germline CDR1 reads SGHVS; CDR2 reads FQNEAQ. The CDR3 consists of 15 residues. Trimming cost V 8 bases and J 2 bases; bases outside gene matches: 7. The CDR3 loop is CASRLAGGNTGELFF. In nucleotides, the CDR3 is TGTGCCAGCCGTCTGGCGGGGGGAAACACCGGGGAGCTGTTTTTT. Complete variable domain (other parts from reference TRBV7-8 and TRBJ2-2): GAGVSQSPRYKVAKRGQDVALRCDPISGHVSLFWYQQALGQGPEFLTYFQNEAQLDKSGLPSDRFFAERPEGSVSTLKIQRTQQEDSAVYLCASRLAGGNTGELFFGEGSRLTVL.

The chain links TRBV28 to TRBJ1-5; a weak D match, TRBD1 (5 bases). V lost 2 bases, J lost 4 bases, and 9 bases lay in between. The CDR3 is made up of 14 amino acids. Germline V gene sequence: CDR1 MDHEN, CDR2 SYDVKM. The CDR3 nucleotides are TGTGCCAGCAGTTTAGGACATCTTAATCAGCCCCAGCATTTT. As protein: CASSLGHLNQPQHF.

The chain employs TRBV3-1 (or the pseudogene TRBV3-2) and TRBJ1-4, with 10 nucleotides matching TRBD1. Germline CDR1 is LGHDT and CDR2 is YNNKEL (reference sequence). The CDR3 has 19 amino acids. V shed 0 bases and J 6 bases; nucleotides not matched to a gene: 13. The CDR3 here is CASSQDGRDRGIVYEKLFF. The CDR3, as DNA: TGTGCCAGCAGCCAAGATGGGCGGGACAGGGGAATCGTCTATGAAAAACTGTTTTTT.

This chain uses TRBV30 with TRBJ1-3; D is ambiguous. The germline V gene has CDR1 GTSNPN and CDR2 SVGIG (reference sequence). V was shortened by 7 bases and J by 9 bases, with 13 bases between the two germline ends. The length of the CDR3 is 11 residues. The CDR3 sequence: CALDRWGTIYF. The CDR3 DNA reads TGTGCCTTAGACCGCTGGGGCACCATATATTTT. The entire variable domain, with the rest obtained from reference TRBV30 and TRBJ1-3, is as follows: SQTIHQWPATLVQPVGSPLSLECTVEGTSNPNLYWYRQAAGRGLQLLFYSVGIGQISSEVPQNLSASRPQDRQFILSSKKLLLSDSGFYLCALDRWGTIYFGEGSWLTVV.

As for this clone: The same CDR3 arises from other DNA sequences in this sample as well. V gene TRBV2 combines with J gene TRBJ1-5; D is perhaps TRBD1 (5 bases). This CDR3 has 15 residues. Germline V gives CDR1 SNHLY, CDR2 FYNNEI. The V gene lost 3 bases and the J gene lost 0 bases, with 9 bases spanning the gap. CDR3 in DNA: TGTGCCAGCAGTGATTGGGACCGTAGCAATCAGCCCCAGCATTTT. Residues: CASSDWDRSNQPQHF.

The chain recombines TRBV6-5 with TRBJ1-1; a possible D gene is TRBD1 (5 bases). Trimming removed 8 bases from V and 3 bases from J, with 13 bases in between. Germline V gene sequence: CDR1 MNHEY, CDR2 SVGAGI. The CDR3 totals 13 residues. CDR3 coding DNA: TGTGCCAGCGGGGGGACGGACTACACTGAAGCTTTCTTT. Translation gives CASGGTDYTEAFF.

This clone was seen once. The genes are TRBV9 and TRBJ2-1; 14 bases are shared with TRBD2. Trimming took 3 bases from V and 9 from J; bases not matched to a gene: 5. Germline loops: CDR1 SGDLS, CDR2 YYNGEE. The CDR3 is 15 amino acids. The DNA of the CDR3 is TGTGCCAGCAGCGCGACTAGCGGGGGGGCCTTTGAGCAGTTCTTC. Translation: CASSATSGGAFEQFF.

The chain employs TRBV20-1 and TRBJ2-3; D not certain. CDR1 DFQATT and CDR2 SNEGSKA come from the germline V gene (reference sequence). The CDR3 sequence is 11 residues long. V was clipped by 3 bases and J by 2 bases, with 3 bases between them. The CDR3 coding sequence is TGCAGTGCTAGGCCCACAGATACGCAGTATTTT. Translated: CSARPTDTQYF.

The chain links TRBV20-1 to TRBJ2-3; D might be TRBD1 or TRBD2, each matching 6 bases. Germline values: CDR1 DFQATT, CDR2 SNEGSKA (reference sequence). V lost 3 bases and J lost 1, with 17 bases in between. CDR3 size: 16 residues. The CDR3 DNA reads TGCAGTGCTAGTACGTATCGGGGGCAAGGCACAGATACGCAGTATTTT. This sequence encodes CSASTYRGQGTDTQYF.

The chain is built from TRBV19 and TRBJ1-6; 9 nucleotides agree with TRBD1. Germline V gives CDR1 LNHDA, CDR2 SQIVND (reference sequence). The CDR3 has 15 amino acids. The ends lost 7 bases at V and 3 bases at J; junction bases unmatched: 4. The chain's CDR3 is CASKTGGNYNSPLHF. CDR3 bases: TGTGCCAGTAAAACAGGGGGCAACTATAATTCACCCCTCCACTTT.

V gene TRBV20-1 combines with J gene TRBJ1-1; D ambiguous. This CDR3 has 10 amino acids. Germline CDR1 reads DFQATT; CDR2 reads SNEGSKA (reference sequence). In DNA, the CDR3 is TGCAGCAATAGGAACACTGAAGCTTTCTTT. It is translated as CSNRNTEAFF.

On this clone: Distinct nucleotide sequences in the sample also encode this CDR3. The chain combines TRBV18 with TRBJ1-4; no clear D. Germline loops: CDR1 KGHSH, CDR2 LQKENI. Between the trimmed V and J ends, which lost 3 bases and 1 base, there was a span of 6 bases. The CDR3 sequence is 14 residues long. The CDR3 protein is CASSPDRTNEKLFF. The CDR3 bases are TGTGCCAGCTCACCCGACCGAACTAATGAAAAACTGTTTTTT.

The chain has TRBV19 and TRBJ2-6; D unclear. Deletions cut 4 bases from V and 0 bases from J, with 7 bases between. The germline V gene has CDR1 LNHDA and CDR2 SQIVND (reference sequence). The CDR3 covers 15 residues. The chain's CDR3 is CASSTQRSGANVLTF. The CDR3 nucleotides read TGTGCCAGTAGTACACAGCGCTCTGGGGCCAACGTCCTGACTTTC.

This clone was found a few times. CDR3 amino acids: CAWRGRTGGREKLFF. CDR3 nucleotide sequence: TGTGCCTGGAGGGGCCGGACAGGGGGGAGAGAAAAACTGTTTTTT. The genes are TRBV30 and TRBJ1-4; TRBD1 aligns across 10 bases. The CDR3 length is 15 residues. The germline CDR1 and CDR2 sequences are GTSNPN and SVGIG (reference sequence). With V trimmed by 3 bases and J by 8 bases, 9 bases remained unmatched.

The CDR3 coding sequence is TGTGCCAGCAGTTTGGTGGGCGAGACCCAGTACTTC. Translation gives CASSLVGETQYF. The gene calls are TRBV27 and TRBJ2-5, with unresolved D. The V end lost 3 bases, the J end lost 5 bases, and 7 bases lay between the germline ends. The CDR3 loop spans 12 amino acids. Germline lookup yields CDR1 MNHEY and CDR2 SMNVEV (reference sequence).

The chain carries TRBV7-9 and TRBJ2-5, with D perhaps matching TRBD2 (6 bases). The V end was cut by 7 bases, the J end by 9 bases, with 21 bases between. Germline V gene data show CDR1 as SEHNR and CDR2 as FQNEAQ (reference sequence). This CDR3 has 14 residues. The DNA for the CDR3 is TGTGCCAGCACCCAAGGGGCAGGGCCGGGGGCCCAGTACTTC. This translates into CASTQGAGPGAQYF.

This chain joins TRBV5-1 and TRBJ2-3; TRBD1 aligns across 10 bases. Looked up from germline, CDR1 is SGHRS and CDR2 is YFSETQ. The V gene end was trimmed by 4 bases and the J gene end by 2 bases; junction bases not matched to a gene: 4. This CDR3 has 15 amino acids. CDR3 amino acids: CASSPGQGNTDTQYF. For the CDR3, the DNA is TGCGCCAGCAGCCCGGGACAGGGGAACACAGATACGCAGTATTTT.

This chain uses TRBV5-6 with TRBJ2-3; no reliable D call. Germline CDR1 and CDR2: SGHDT and YYEEEE. The CDR3 length is 13 residues. Deletions cut 6 bases from V and 2 bases from J, with 10 bases between. The CDR3 loop reads CASTMTNTDTQYF. The DNA for the CDR3 is TGTGCCAGCACCATGACAAACACAGATACGCAGTATTTT.

The rearrangement joins TRBV29-1 to TRBJ1-1; D might be TRBD1 (5 bases). CDR1 is SQVTM, CDR2 ANQGSEA, per germline. Deletions cut 7 bases from V and 1 base from J, with 13 bases between. This CDR3 has 13 residues. CDR3 sequence reads: CSGGGAGNTEAFF. CDR3 bases: TGCAGCGGGGGGGGAGCTGGGAACACTGAAGCTTTCTTT.

This clone has only one observation. The chain recombines TRBV5-8 with TRBJ1-6, with a weak D call TRBD1 (5 bases). Germline V gives CDR1 SGHTS, CDR2 YDEGEE. V lost 0 bases, J lost 6 bases, and 7 bases lay in between. The CDR3 has 14 residues. The CDR3 loop reads CASSLGQLNSPLHF. DNA for the CDR3: TGTGCCAGCAGCTTGGGACAGCTTAATTCACCCCTCCACTTT.

This clone was observed a few times. The chain is built from TRBV19 and TRBJ1-2; TRBD1 is a possible D gene (6 bases). The CDR3 is 15 residues long. The V end was cut by 9 bases, the J end by 0 bases, with 17 bases between. Germline-derived CDR1 and CDR2 are LNHDA and SQIVND (reference sequence). CDR3 bases: TGTGCCAGCAACGAGGACAGTGTGGCTAACTATGGCTACACCTTC. Residues: CASNEDSVANYGYTF.

J is TRBJ2-3 and V is TRBV19; TRBD2 agrees at 7 bases. The junction had 7 bases not matched to a gene; V was cut back by 10 bases and J by 0 bases. CDR1 LNHDA and CDR2 SQIVND come from the germline V gene (reference sequence). The CDR3 totals 14 residues. Here the CDR3 reads CAKKKRGSTDTQYF. The CDR3 nucleotides are TGTGCCAAGAAAAAGCGGGGAAGCACAGATACGCAGTATTTT.

The rearrangement joins TRBV7-2 to TRBJ1-2, with D possibly being TRBD1 (6 bases). CDR1 and CDR2 from the germline V gene are SGHTA and FQGNSA. CDR3 length equals 15 residues. The germline V and J ends were trimmed by 4 bases and 2 bases, with 14 bases remaining between them. Written as DNA, the CDR3 is TGTGCCAGCAGCTCCGGACAGATTTTCAACTATGGCTACACCTTC. Its protein is CASSSGQIFNYGYTF.

The chain combines TRBV7-9 with TRBJ1-2; 8 bases match TRBD1. V lost 5 bases, J lost 1 base, and 3 bases stayed unmatched. Germline assignment: CDR1 SEHNR and CDR2 FQNEAQ (reference sequence). The CDR3 is 14 residues long. CDR3 DNA sequence: TGTGCCAGCAGCCCGGACAGGGTTAACTATGGCTACACCTTC. Translation: CASSPDRVNYGYTF.

CDR3 in DNA: TGTGCCAGCAGCGGGGACGCGGGTAGTACCTACTATGGCTACACCTTC. Protein sequence: CASSGDAGSTYYGYTF. The chain joins TRBV5-5 to TRBJ1-2; tentative D call: TRBD1 (5 bases). Deletions cut 4 bases from V and 3 bases from J, with 19 bases between. The CDR3 is 16 residues long. Germline CDR1 SGHKS, CDR2 YYEKEE (reference sequence).

The chain recombines TRBV6-5 with TRBJ2-2; weak D call: TRBD2 (6 bases). The CDR3 is made up of 13 amino acids. The V gene lost 4 bases and the J gene lost 4 bases, with 7 bases spanning the gap. Germline V gene lookup returns CDR1 MNHEY and CDR2 SVGAGI. The CDR3 DNA reads as TGTGCCAGCAGTTGGCGGGGCACCGGGGAGCTGTTTTTT. It codes for CASSWRGTGELFF.

This chain uses TRBV7-9 with TRBJ2-7, with 7 bases matching TRBD2. The J segment lost 5 bases and the V segment lost 1 base, leaving 2 bases of the junction unmatched. The V gene's germline CDR1 is SEHNR and CDR2 FQNEAQ (reference sequence). This CDR3 has 13 residues. The CDR3 spells CASSLVRGDEQYF. CDR3 nucleotide sequence: TGTGCCAGCAGCTTAGTTCGGGGGGACGAGCAGTACTTC.

The CDR3 loop reads CASSLRQGTNTEAFF. Written as DNA, the CDR3 is TGTGCCAGCAGCTTGAGGCAGGGGACGAACACTGAAGCTTTCTTT. J is TRBJ1-1 and V is TRBV5-5; TRBD1 might be the D (6 bases). The CDR3 length is 15 residues. V was cut by 1 base and J by 1 base, with 11 bases left in between. Per germline, CDR1 SGHKS and CDR2 YYEKEE (reference sequence).